The source of this T cell receptor (beta chain) is a study of response to subunit inactivated influenza vaccine. MiXCR was run by TCRdb on the RT-PCR reads, yielding one entry per CDR3 protein. Altogether about 780,000 distinct CDR3 sequences are present, approximately 17% being singletons, with the ten largest covering approximately 10%. General study findings and limits: It was suggested by the authors that few new T cells are recruited by each seasonal influenza vaccination.

The V gene lost 0 bases and the J gene lost 4 bases, with 12 bases spanning the gap. The CDR3 is 15 residues long. The germline CDR1 and CDR2 sequences are SGHRS and YFSETQ. A few counts support this clonotype. No antigen is known for it. The starting material was PBMCs from blood, obtained around 5 days after vaccination. This clonotype originated in a man between 50 and 59 years old who received an inactivated influenza vaccine. V gene TRBV5-1 combines with J gene TRBJ2-3; D is unclear. CDR3 region: CASSLVLRWADTQYF. For the CDR3, the DNA is TGCGCCAGCAGCTTGGTTCTCAGATGGGCAGATACGCAGTATTTT.